The rows below give T cell receptor beta chains drawn from one sample of a study of T cell repertoires in aging, cancer and after chemotherapy. TCRdb reprocessed the multiplex PCR reads with MiXCR, giving one entry per CDR3 protein. The sample yields about 10,000 distinct CDR3 sequences, more than 20% seen once. Sample: blood. The receptors shown here come from a human donor with a blood cancer. The donor label of this sample is uncertain. Each CDR3 is given with its conserved first and last residue. The order of the fields is D gene, clone size, J gene, V gene, CDR3 protein, CDR3 DNA. D genes are given only for firm matches. Clone size is stated in some rows and not others, as once, few, many or a class when expanded.

NA | few | TRBJ1-4 | TRBV10-1 | CASSSGYRGHEKLFF | TGCGCCAGCAGTTCTGGATACCGGGGTCATGAAAAACTGTTTTTT
TRBD2 | medium-sized | TRBJ2-1 | TRBV7-6 | CASSPGLVGYNEQFF | TGTGCCAGCAGCCCAGGACTAGTCGGCTACAATGAGCAGTTCTTC
NA | NA | TRBJ1-2 | TRBV27 | CASSPTPRSAYGYTF | TGTGCCAGCAGTCCGACCCCACGGTCTGCCTATGGCTACACCTTC
TRBD2 | NA | TRBJ2-1 | TRBV24-1 | CATSDKTVGLAANYNEQFF | TGTGCCACCAGTGACAAGACAGTAGGACTAGCGGCAAACTACAATGAGCAGTTCTTC
TRBD1 | NA | TRBJ2-7 | TRBV13 | CASSTHSGQPYEQYF | TGTGCCAGCAGCACCCACTCGGGACAGCCCTACGAGCAGTACTTC
NA | NA | TRBJ2-2 | TRBV12-5 | CASGLVQIGEWARGELFF | TGTGCTAGTGGTTTGGTACAGATCGGGGAGTGGGCGCGCGGGGAGCTGTTTTTT
TRBD2 | few | TRBJ2-7 | TRBV7-9 | CASSLAQLATYEQYF | TGTGCCAGCAGCTTAGCGCAACTAGCGACTTACGAGCAGTACTTC
TRBD1 | NA | TRBJ1-5 | TRBV19 | CASSAGTGGSGQPQHF | TGTGCCAGTAGTGCTGGGACAGGGGGCTCGGGTCAGCCCCAGCATTTT
NA | NA | TRBJ1-2 | TRBV6-2/TRBV6-3 | CASRPGGRGYTF | TGTGCCAGCAGACCCGGTGGCCGCGGCTACACCTTC
NA | medium-sized | TRBJ2-7 | TRBV19 | CASSMRGSYEQYF | TGTGCCAGTAGTATGAGGGGCTCCTACGAGCAGTACTTC
NA | NA | TRBJ1-5 | TRBV20-1 | CSAIDPNQPQHF | TGCAGTGCTATAGATCCAAATCAGCCCCAGCATTTT
TRBD1 | few | TRBJ2-2 | TRBV11-2 | CASSFAGTGITGELFF | TGTGCCAGCAGCTTCGCCGGGACAGGAATCACCGGGGAGCTGTTTTTT
NA | few | TRBJ1-2 | TRBV12-3/TRBV12-4 | CASSLVIGLGNYGYTF | TGTGCCAGCAGTTTAGTTATCGGGCTAGGCAACTATGGCTACACCTTC
NA | NA | TRBJ1-1 | TRBV9 | CASSSVGRTEAFF | TGTGCCAGCAGCAGCGTAGGGAGGACTGAAGCTTTCTTT
NA | few | TRBJ1-1 | TRBV24-1 | CATSDKQGAYTEAFF | TGTGCCACCAGTGATAAGCAGGGCGCATACACTGAAGCTTTCTTT
TRBD1 | NA | TRBJ2-7 | TRBV7-9 | CATEIDPGTGKRTYEQYF | TGTGCCACCGAGATCGATCCCGGGACAGGGAAGCGGACCTACGAGCAGTACTTC
NA | NA | TRBJ2-7 | TRBV5-4 | CASSSPGGYEQYF | TGTGCCAGCAGCTCCCCCGGGGGCTACGAGCAGTACTTC
TRBD1 | medium-sized | TRBJ2-2 | TRBV6-9 | CASSPRGTGGEETGELFF | TGTGCCAGCAGTCCCCGGGGGACAGGGGGGGAAGAAACCGGGGAGCTGTTTTTT